This T cell receptor beta chain is drawn from a study of blood T cell repertoires in COVID-19. About the study: The United States, Italy and Spain provided the acute and convalescent COVID-19 samples.

Original methodology: Researchers report that nucleated cell counts were estimated from reference gene primer amplification. Using immunoSEQ multiplex PCR, the repertoire was profiled, and TCRdb retains in-frame clones only, with some absent. V, J and clone size are taken as reported in that table, and D and trimming were inferred from the DNA itself. The table shows some 200,000 clones, with around 87% occurring only once. CDR1 MGHRA and CDR2 YSYEKL come from the germline V gene. The V gene lost 6 bases and the J gene lost 0 bases, with 9 bases spanning the gap. CDR3 length: 14 residues. During active infection, Seattle patients enrolled and were then monitored through disease.

The specimen sequenced was peripheral blood. The clonotype comes from a woman in her seventies with COVID-19, enrolled during active disease. This chain links TRBV4-1 with TRBJ2-4; D uncertain. Written as DNA, the CDR3 is TGCGCCAGCAGGAGTATTATAGCCAAAAACATTCAGTACTTC. Residues: CASRSIIAKNIQYF.